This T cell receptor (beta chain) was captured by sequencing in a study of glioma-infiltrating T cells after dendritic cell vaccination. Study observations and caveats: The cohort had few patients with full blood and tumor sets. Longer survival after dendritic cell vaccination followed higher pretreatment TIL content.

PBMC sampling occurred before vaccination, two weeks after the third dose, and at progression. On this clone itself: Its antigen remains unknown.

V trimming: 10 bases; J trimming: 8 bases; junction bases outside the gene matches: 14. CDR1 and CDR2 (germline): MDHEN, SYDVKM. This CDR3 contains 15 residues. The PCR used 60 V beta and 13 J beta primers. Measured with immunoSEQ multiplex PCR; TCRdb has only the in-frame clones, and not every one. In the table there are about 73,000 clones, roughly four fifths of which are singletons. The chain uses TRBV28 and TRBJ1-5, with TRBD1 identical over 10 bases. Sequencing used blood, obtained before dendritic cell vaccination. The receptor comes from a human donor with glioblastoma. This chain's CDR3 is CATTAKTGGYKPQHF. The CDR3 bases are TGTGCCACCACGGCGAAGACAGGGGGCTATAAGCCCCAGCATTTT.